One and the same sample provided the 29 T cell receptor beta chains below, sequenced in a study of T cell changes during pregnancy in multiple sclerosis. Produced via immunoSEQ multiplex PCR; TCRdb's table is partial and in-frame only. Of around 50,000 clones in the sample, about 93% are singletons; the top ten hold 0.55% to 0.65%. The input for sequencing was CD4+ T cells from peripheral blood mononuclear cells, taken after pregnancy. The receptors shown here come from a female donor in good health, enrolled as a control in a pregnancy study.

J is TRBJ2-2 and V is TRBV23-1, with 10 bases that match TRBD1. TRBV23-1 carries the ORF label, with uncertain function. This CDR3 contains 20 residues. Trimming removed 3 bases from V and 1 base from J; junction bases left unmatched: 14. The CDR3 DNA is TGCGCCAGCAGTCACCGGGACAGGGGACAATTCTACTGGAACACCGGGGAGCTGTTTTTT. This translates into CASSHRDRGQFYWNTGELFF.

The V gene is TRBV7-9, the J gene TRBJ1-2; tentative D call: TRBD1 (6 bases). CDR1 and CDR2 from the germline V gene are SEHNR and FQNEAQ (reference sequence). This CDR3 region has 12 residues. V lost 5 bases, J lost 7 bases, and 11 bases lay in between. Here the CDR3 DNA reads TGTGCCAGCAGCAACTCAGGGGCTGGCTACACCTTC. As protein: CASSNSGAGYTF.

This chain links TRBV28 with TRBJ1-5; 10 bases match TRBD1. The CDR3 runs to 15 residues. Germline CDR1 is MDHEN and CDR2 is SYDVKM. After removal of 6 bases from V and 7 bases from J, the junction contained 9 bases not matched to a gene. CDR3 sequence reads: CASRSTGGPGQPQHF. CDR3 sequence (DNA): TGTGCCAGCAGGTCGACAGGGGGCCCGGGGCAGCCCCAGCATTTT.

This clone showed up just once. The chain carries TRBV5-6 and TRBJ2-3; 8 bases are a match to TRBD1. The length of the CDR3 is 14 residues. Germline V gene sequence: CDR1 SGHDT, CDR2 YYEEEE. Germline trimming cut 4 bases from V and 5 bases from J; bases unmatched to any gene: 6. CDR3 in amino acids: CASSASGGGDTQYF. The CDR3 bases are TGTGCCAGCAGCGCATCAGGGGGCGGAGATACGCAGTATTTT.

This chain uses TRBV29-1 with TRBJ1-1; 11 bases fit TRBD1. This CDR3 is 13 amino acids long. Germline CDR1 is SQVTM and CDR2 is ANQGSEA. J lost 2 bases, V lost 7 bases, and 3 bases had no gene match. CDR3 sequence: CSAGTGGNTEAFF. Written as DNA, the CDR3 is TGCAGCGCCGGGACAGGGGGAAACACTGAAGCTTTCTTT.

The chain is built from TRBV28 and TRBJ1-4, with TRBD1 as a possible D gene (5 bases). CDR1 is MDHEN, CDR2 SYDVKM, per germline. CDR3 length equals 14 residues. Trimming left V 5 bases short and J 4 bases short, with 11 bases between. The CDR3 here is CASSTGGVNEKLFF. CDR3 in DNA: TGTGCCAGCAGTACCGGGGGTGTTAATGAAAAACTGTTTTTT.

The chain recombines TRBV2 with TRBJ1-2; D is undetermined. This CDR3 has 13 residues. V was clipped by 1 base and J by 5 bases, with 8 bases between them. The V gene's germline CDR1 is SNHLY and CDR2 FYNNEI. This CDR3 is CASSEGQKYGYTF. The DNA for the CDR3 is TGTGCCAGCAGTGAAGGTCAGAAGTATGGCTACACCTTC.

This chain connects TRBV6-4 to TRBJ2-3; 9 bases are shared with TRBD2. V shed 6 bases, J shed 2 bases, and the junction held 6 bases outside the gene matches. Germline V gene lookup returns CDR1 MRHNA and CDR2 SNTAGT. This CDR3 has 15 residues. The CDR3 region has the DNA TGTGCCAGCAGCGCCAGCGGGAGGAACACAGATACGCAGTATTTT. Translation gives CASSASGRNTDTQYF.

The chain links TRBV14 to TRBJ2-1; D gene unclear. CDR3 length: 14 residues. Germline V lookup: CDR1 SGHDN, CDR2 FVKESK. Between the trimmed V and J ends, which lost 4 bases and 0 bases, there was a span of 7 bases. CDR3 region: CASSPIPSYNEQFF. The CDR3 nucleotides read TGTGCCAGCAGCCCTATACCCTCCTACAATGAGCAGTTCTTC.

The J gene is TRBJ2-5, the V gene TRBV14; D uncertain. Trimming pared 0 bases from V and 5 bases from J, leaving 10 bases between. The CDR3 consists of 14 residues. CDR1 is SGHDN, CDR2 FVKESK, per germline. CDR3 nucleotides: TGTGCCAGCAGCCAAGACAGTTACGGGGAGACCCAGTACTTC. Its translation is CASSQDSYGETQYF.

This chain joins TRBV5-1 and TRBJ1-5, with TRBD1 as a possible D gene (5 bases). V was cut by 1 base and J by 6 bases, with 5 bases left in between. The CDR3 is made up of 12 amino acids. Germline V gene sequence: CDR1 SGHRS, CDR2 YFSETQ. This CDR3 is CASSLTGQPQHF. CDR3 sequence (DNA): TGCGCCAGCAGCTTGACAGGTCAGCCCCAGCATTTT.

The J gene is TRBJ1-1, the V gene TRBV27; 7 nucleotides line up with TRBD1. Germline CDR1 MNHEY, CDR2 SMNVEV (reference sequence). V was clipped by 8 bases and J by 4 bases; unmatched bases: 10. The CDR3 covers 14 residues. Written as DNA, the CDR3 is TGTGCCAGCTCTACAAGGGGGCAGCCCACTGAAGCTTTCTTT. This encodes CASSTRGQPTEAFF.

The chain recombines TRBV7-9 with TRBJ2-7; no definite D call. The CDR3 is 12 residues long. V was clipped by 2 bases and J by 3 bases, with 5 bases between them. Germline V CDR1 and CDR2: SEHNR, FQNEAQ (reference sequence). CDR3 loop: CASSLTDYEQYF. Here the CDR3 DNA reads TGTGCCAGCAGCTTAACTGACTACGAGCAGTACTTC.

The chain links TRBV5-1 to TRBJ2-3; 8 bases map to TRBD2. Germline-derived CDR1 and CDR2 are SGHRS and YFSETQ. CDR3 length equals 16 residues. Unmatched junction bases numbered 14, after V lost 7 bases and J lost 4 bases. CDR3 nucleotide sequence: TGCGCCAGCGGCTCCGTCTTAGCGGGGAAAGCAGATACGCAGTATTTT. Its translation: CASGSVLAGKADTQYF.

The chain links TRBV19 to TRBJ1-6; possibly TRBD1 for D (5 bases). There are 16 residues in the CDR3. V was trimmed by 3 bases and J by 6 bases, leaving 15 bases between them. Germline V lookup: CDR1 LNHDA, CDR2 SQIVND (reference sequence). CDR3 coding DNA: TGTGCCAGTAGTATCCCGGGGGAGTATCGTAATTCACCCCTCCACTTT. Its translation: CASSIPGEYRNSPLHF.

The rearrangement joins TRBV6-4 to TRBJ2-2; possibly TRBD2 for D (6 bases). V lost 6 bases, J lost 6 bases, and 17 bases lay in between. Germline-derived CDR1 and CDR2 are MRHNA and SNTAGT. The CDR3 spans 15 residues. The CDR3 here is CASSPGASLPGELFF. In DNA, the CDR3 is TGTGCCAGCAGCCCGGGAGCCTCCCTACCCGGGGAGCTGTTTTTT.

V and J are TRBV6-6 and TRBJ1-6; the D is unclear. The germline V and J ends were trimmed by 7 bases and 9 bases, with 16 bases remaining between them. This CDR3 has 14 residues. Germline loops: CDR1 MNHNY, CDR2 SVGAGI (reference sequence). Here the CDR3 DNA reads TGTGCCAGCACCCTTTTGAGGTTGAGTTCACCCCTCCACTTT. Its protein product is CASTLLRLSSPLHF.

This rearrangement joins TRBV5-4 to TRBJ2-3; D perhaps matches TRBD1 (5 bases). V dropped 5 bases and J dropped 1 base, with 8 bases sitting between them. The CDR3 is 13 residues long. The V gene's germline CDR1 is SGHNT and CDR2 YYREEE (reference sequence). CDR3 sequence (DNA): TGTGCCAGCAGTTTCAGGGGCACAGATACGCAGTATTTT. Protein: CASSFRGTDTQYF.

V gene TRBV30 combines with J gene TRBJ1-2, with TRBD1 as a possible D gene (5 bases). This CDR3 has 13 residues. Germline V gives CDR1 GTSNPN, CDR2 SVGIG (reference sequence). The V and J ends lost 3 bases and 3 bases respectively, with 11 bases between them. The CDR3 loop is CAWRQDMDYGYTF. CDR3 DNA sequence: TGTGCCTGGAGGCAGGACATGGACTATGGCTACACCTTC.

V is TRBV11-1 and J is TRBJ2-1; TRBD2 matches 12 bases. The CDR3 sequence is 16 residues long. The junction had 5 bases not matched to a gene; V was cut back by 4 bases and J by 4 bases. Germline loops: CDR1 SGHAT, CDR2 FQDESV (reference sequence). DNA for the CDR3: TGTGCCAGCAGCTCGAAGACTAGCGGGGGTTACAATGAGCAGTTCTTC. This encodes CASSSKTSGGYNEQFF.

V usage is TRBV4-2 and J usage is TRBJ1-1; tentatively, D is TRBD1 (6 bases). Trimming took 3 bases from V and 7 from J, leaving 15 bases between them. The germline gives CDR1 LGHNA, CDR2 YNFKEQ. This CDR3 is 14 amino acids long. The chain's CDR3 is CASSQGNRVGEAFF. CDR3 nucleotide sequence: TGTGCCAGCAGCCAGGGTAACAGGGTCGGTGAAGCTTTCTTT.

The CDR3, as DNA: TGTGCCAGCAGCCGGACAGCAAATAGCAATCAGCCCCAGCATTTT. Its translation: CASSRTANSNQPQHF. The chain links TRBV6-5 to TRBJ1-5, with TRBD1 as a possible D gene (6 bases). V lost 6 bases, J lost 0 bases, and 12 bases lay in between. The CDR3 spans 15 residues. Germline CDR1 reads MNHEY; CDR2 reads SVGAGI.

The CDR3 nucleotides are TGCGCCAGCAGAGGGGCTGACTTGCCCCTCCACTTT. Its translation: CASRGADLPLHF. V and J are TRBV5-1 and TRBJ1-6, with D perhaps TRBD1 (5 bases). Trimming took 5 bases from V and 13 from J, leaving 13 bases between them. CDR3 size: 12 residues. CDR1 and CDR2 from the germline V gene are SGHRS and YFSETQ.

The genes are TRBV5-8 and TRBJ2-1; D is uncertain. V was cut by 1 base and J by 5 bases, with 16 bases left in between. The CDR3 extends over 16 amino acids. Germline V gene data show CDR1 as SGHTS and CDR2 as YDEGEE. The CDR3 spells CASSLRLLALDNEQFF. In DNA, the CDR3 is TGTGCCAGCAGCTTGCGTCTGTTAGCCCTCGACAATGAGCAGTTCTTC.

The gene calls are TRBV9 and TRBJ1-2, with a tentative D call TRBD1 (5 bases). CDR1 is SGDLS, CDR2 YYNGEE, per germline. The CDR3 extends over 13 amino acids. V was shortened by 0 bases and J by 3 bases, with 6 bases between the two germline ends. CDR3 sequence: CASSVEGHYGYTF. The DNA of the CDR3 is TGTGCCAGCAGCGTAGAGGGGCACTATGGCTACACCTTC.

This clone is labeled as medium-sized. The chain joins TRBV6-5 to TRBJ2-7, with a tentative D call TRBD2 (6 bases). CDR3 length: 14 residues. Germline CDR1 is MNHEY and CDR2 is SVGAGI. V was clipped by 5 bases and J by 2 bases, with 13 bases between them. The CDR3 DNA reads TGTGCCAGCAGTGCCGGGACTGGGACCTACGAGCAGTACTTC. This translates into CASSAGTGTYEQYF.

The genes are TRBV7-9 and TRBJ1-2; D may be TRBD1 (5 bases). This CDR3 has 17 amino acids. Trimming took 1 base from V and 2 from J, leaving 17 bases between them. CDR1 and CDR2 (germline): SEHNR, FQNEAQ (reference sequence). The CDR3 region has the DNA TGTGCCAGCAGCTTAGTCCGCGGGACGTTTGAAAACTATGGCTACACCTTC. Its protein is CASSLVRGTFENYGYTF. Supplemented by reference TRBV7-9 and TRBJ1-2, the full variable domain reads DTGVSQNPRHKITKRGQNVTFRCDPISEHNRLYWYRQTLGQGPEFLTYFQNEAQLEKSRLLSDRFSAERPKGSFSTLEIQRTEQGDSAMYLCASSLVRGTFENYGYTFGSGTRLTVV.

This chain connects TRBV7-9 to TRBJ2-7; 7 positions agree with TRBD1. This CDR3 spans 15 amino acids. Germline CDR1 and CDR2: SEHNR and FQNEAQ (reference sequence). V gave up 3 bases and J gave up 2 bases; unmatched junction bases: 7. The CDR3 DNA reads as TGTGCCAGCAGCTTTGGGGACAGCCGCACCTACGAGCAGTACTTC. It encodes CASSFGDSRTYEQYF.

The chain is built from TRBV6-1 and TRBJ1-3, with D possibly TRBD1 on 5 matching bases. The CDR3 sequence is 17 residues long. Germline-derived CDR1 and CDR2 are MNHNS and SASEGT. Trimming removed 3 bases at V and 0 bases at J, with 15 bases between. CDR3 DNA: TGTGCCAGCAGTGACGGACCGTGGGGGGGCTCTGGAAACACCATATATTTT. Translated, it gives CASSDGPWGGSGNTIYF.